Below, 5 T cell receptor beta chains from the same sample are listed, as sequenced in a study of sequential checkpoint blockade in melanoma (dated by TCRdb to about 2019). This specimen's treatment or condition label, interpreted: randomized to nivolumab then ipilimumab (arm A) or the reverse (arm B). Receptors were amplified or captured by the immunoSEQ multiplex PCR assay. TCRdb retrieved this table from immuneACCESS and kept in-frame rearrangements only. Not all clones are present; in checked studies, unresolved V genes account for under half, and no reason is known for the remainder. The sample table records tens of thousands of clones; roughly four fifths of these occur just once. The biggest ten clones account for 11% of the sample. The sample here was CD8+ T cells sorted from blood (inferred from file names), taken from a patient given nivolumab and ipilimumab in sequence. These TCRs come from a human donor with melanoma.

V and J are TRBV5-1 and TRBJ1-2; D is perhaps TRBD1 (5 bases). Trimming cost V 6 bases and J 0 bases, with 15 bases left between them. CDR1 is SGHRS and CDR2 is YFSETQ in the germline V gene. CDR3 length equals 15 residues. The CDR3 sequence: CASTDPRGTNYGYTF. The CDR3 region has the DNA TGCGCCAGCACCGACCCCCGGGGGACTAACTATGGCTACACCTTC.

The V call is TRBV12-5, the J call TRBJ1-5; TRBD1 agrees at 10 bases. The CDR3 consists of 13 residues. Trimming removed 6 bases from V and 7 bases from J; junction bases left unmatched: 3. Germline values: CDR1 LGHNT, CDR2 FRNRAP. The CDR3, as DNA: TGTGCTAGTGGGCGGACAGGGGGACAGCCCCAGCATTTT. It is translated as CASGRTGGQPQHF.

The CDR3 DNA follows: TGTGCCAGCAGCGCTAGACAGGGGGCACAAGAGACCCAGTACTTC. This translates into CASSARQGAQETQYF. The gene calls are TRBV7-2 and TRBJ2-5; 10 bases match TRBD1. Germline CDR1 SGHTA, CDR2 FQGNSA. This CDR3 spans 15 amino acids. Germline trimming cut 5 bases from V and 2 bases from J; bases unmatched to any gene: 5.

The V call is TRBV19, the J call TRBJ2-1; 8 nucleotides agree with TRBD2. The trim removed 6 bases at V and 15 bases at J, leaving 16 bases unmatched. The CDR3 spans 14 residues. Germline assignment: CDR1 LNHDA and CDR2 SQIVND (reference sequence). CDR3 protein: CASSPGGPESRPFF. The CDR3 DNA sequence: TGTGCCAGTAGCCCGGGAGGGCCGGAATCAAGGCCGTTCTTC.

The chain links TRBV7-2 to TRBJ2-3; possibly TRBD2 for D (7 bases). The length of the CDR3 is 16 residues. Trimming removed 0 bases at V and 8 bases at J, with 18 bases between. Germline V gene data show CDR1 as SGHTA and CDR2 as FQGNSA. CDR3 in DNA: TGTGCCAGCAGCTTAGCCGGGGAGGGGGGTGAAGGTACGCAGTATTTT. It is translated as CASSLAGEGGEGTQYF.